This T cell receptor beta chain was recovered during a study of beta chain features in type 1 diabetes. The CDR3 is 15 residues long. Germline trimming cut 5 bases from V and 6 bases from J; bases unmatched to any gene: 6. Looked up from germline, CDR1 is SGHTA and CDR2 is FQGNSA. Sequencing targeted expressed TCRB transcripts, as all isolated RNA had been reverse transcribed. TCRdb's copy holds only in-frame clones and misses some; the assay was immunoSEQ multiplex PCR. The sample lists about 170,000 clones; roughly 7.1% were seen once. As for this clone: The target antigen is unknown.

Regarding the study as a whole: Shortening of TCRB CDR3s, moderate but significant, appeared in all four CD4+ subsets of Type 1 diabetes patients. Using cDNA template may skew counts toward highly expressing activated cells.

Each of the sorted populations had a purity greater than 95%. V and J are TRBV7-2 and TRBJ1-5, with 11 nucleotides matching TRBD1. Sample: central memory CD4+ T cells from blood. The sequence derives from a woman aged 35 to 49 with type 1 diabetes. CDR3 bases: TGTGCCAGCAGCCCGGACAGGGGGCAAGGTCAGCCCCAGCATTTT. This translates into CASSPDRGQGQPQHF.